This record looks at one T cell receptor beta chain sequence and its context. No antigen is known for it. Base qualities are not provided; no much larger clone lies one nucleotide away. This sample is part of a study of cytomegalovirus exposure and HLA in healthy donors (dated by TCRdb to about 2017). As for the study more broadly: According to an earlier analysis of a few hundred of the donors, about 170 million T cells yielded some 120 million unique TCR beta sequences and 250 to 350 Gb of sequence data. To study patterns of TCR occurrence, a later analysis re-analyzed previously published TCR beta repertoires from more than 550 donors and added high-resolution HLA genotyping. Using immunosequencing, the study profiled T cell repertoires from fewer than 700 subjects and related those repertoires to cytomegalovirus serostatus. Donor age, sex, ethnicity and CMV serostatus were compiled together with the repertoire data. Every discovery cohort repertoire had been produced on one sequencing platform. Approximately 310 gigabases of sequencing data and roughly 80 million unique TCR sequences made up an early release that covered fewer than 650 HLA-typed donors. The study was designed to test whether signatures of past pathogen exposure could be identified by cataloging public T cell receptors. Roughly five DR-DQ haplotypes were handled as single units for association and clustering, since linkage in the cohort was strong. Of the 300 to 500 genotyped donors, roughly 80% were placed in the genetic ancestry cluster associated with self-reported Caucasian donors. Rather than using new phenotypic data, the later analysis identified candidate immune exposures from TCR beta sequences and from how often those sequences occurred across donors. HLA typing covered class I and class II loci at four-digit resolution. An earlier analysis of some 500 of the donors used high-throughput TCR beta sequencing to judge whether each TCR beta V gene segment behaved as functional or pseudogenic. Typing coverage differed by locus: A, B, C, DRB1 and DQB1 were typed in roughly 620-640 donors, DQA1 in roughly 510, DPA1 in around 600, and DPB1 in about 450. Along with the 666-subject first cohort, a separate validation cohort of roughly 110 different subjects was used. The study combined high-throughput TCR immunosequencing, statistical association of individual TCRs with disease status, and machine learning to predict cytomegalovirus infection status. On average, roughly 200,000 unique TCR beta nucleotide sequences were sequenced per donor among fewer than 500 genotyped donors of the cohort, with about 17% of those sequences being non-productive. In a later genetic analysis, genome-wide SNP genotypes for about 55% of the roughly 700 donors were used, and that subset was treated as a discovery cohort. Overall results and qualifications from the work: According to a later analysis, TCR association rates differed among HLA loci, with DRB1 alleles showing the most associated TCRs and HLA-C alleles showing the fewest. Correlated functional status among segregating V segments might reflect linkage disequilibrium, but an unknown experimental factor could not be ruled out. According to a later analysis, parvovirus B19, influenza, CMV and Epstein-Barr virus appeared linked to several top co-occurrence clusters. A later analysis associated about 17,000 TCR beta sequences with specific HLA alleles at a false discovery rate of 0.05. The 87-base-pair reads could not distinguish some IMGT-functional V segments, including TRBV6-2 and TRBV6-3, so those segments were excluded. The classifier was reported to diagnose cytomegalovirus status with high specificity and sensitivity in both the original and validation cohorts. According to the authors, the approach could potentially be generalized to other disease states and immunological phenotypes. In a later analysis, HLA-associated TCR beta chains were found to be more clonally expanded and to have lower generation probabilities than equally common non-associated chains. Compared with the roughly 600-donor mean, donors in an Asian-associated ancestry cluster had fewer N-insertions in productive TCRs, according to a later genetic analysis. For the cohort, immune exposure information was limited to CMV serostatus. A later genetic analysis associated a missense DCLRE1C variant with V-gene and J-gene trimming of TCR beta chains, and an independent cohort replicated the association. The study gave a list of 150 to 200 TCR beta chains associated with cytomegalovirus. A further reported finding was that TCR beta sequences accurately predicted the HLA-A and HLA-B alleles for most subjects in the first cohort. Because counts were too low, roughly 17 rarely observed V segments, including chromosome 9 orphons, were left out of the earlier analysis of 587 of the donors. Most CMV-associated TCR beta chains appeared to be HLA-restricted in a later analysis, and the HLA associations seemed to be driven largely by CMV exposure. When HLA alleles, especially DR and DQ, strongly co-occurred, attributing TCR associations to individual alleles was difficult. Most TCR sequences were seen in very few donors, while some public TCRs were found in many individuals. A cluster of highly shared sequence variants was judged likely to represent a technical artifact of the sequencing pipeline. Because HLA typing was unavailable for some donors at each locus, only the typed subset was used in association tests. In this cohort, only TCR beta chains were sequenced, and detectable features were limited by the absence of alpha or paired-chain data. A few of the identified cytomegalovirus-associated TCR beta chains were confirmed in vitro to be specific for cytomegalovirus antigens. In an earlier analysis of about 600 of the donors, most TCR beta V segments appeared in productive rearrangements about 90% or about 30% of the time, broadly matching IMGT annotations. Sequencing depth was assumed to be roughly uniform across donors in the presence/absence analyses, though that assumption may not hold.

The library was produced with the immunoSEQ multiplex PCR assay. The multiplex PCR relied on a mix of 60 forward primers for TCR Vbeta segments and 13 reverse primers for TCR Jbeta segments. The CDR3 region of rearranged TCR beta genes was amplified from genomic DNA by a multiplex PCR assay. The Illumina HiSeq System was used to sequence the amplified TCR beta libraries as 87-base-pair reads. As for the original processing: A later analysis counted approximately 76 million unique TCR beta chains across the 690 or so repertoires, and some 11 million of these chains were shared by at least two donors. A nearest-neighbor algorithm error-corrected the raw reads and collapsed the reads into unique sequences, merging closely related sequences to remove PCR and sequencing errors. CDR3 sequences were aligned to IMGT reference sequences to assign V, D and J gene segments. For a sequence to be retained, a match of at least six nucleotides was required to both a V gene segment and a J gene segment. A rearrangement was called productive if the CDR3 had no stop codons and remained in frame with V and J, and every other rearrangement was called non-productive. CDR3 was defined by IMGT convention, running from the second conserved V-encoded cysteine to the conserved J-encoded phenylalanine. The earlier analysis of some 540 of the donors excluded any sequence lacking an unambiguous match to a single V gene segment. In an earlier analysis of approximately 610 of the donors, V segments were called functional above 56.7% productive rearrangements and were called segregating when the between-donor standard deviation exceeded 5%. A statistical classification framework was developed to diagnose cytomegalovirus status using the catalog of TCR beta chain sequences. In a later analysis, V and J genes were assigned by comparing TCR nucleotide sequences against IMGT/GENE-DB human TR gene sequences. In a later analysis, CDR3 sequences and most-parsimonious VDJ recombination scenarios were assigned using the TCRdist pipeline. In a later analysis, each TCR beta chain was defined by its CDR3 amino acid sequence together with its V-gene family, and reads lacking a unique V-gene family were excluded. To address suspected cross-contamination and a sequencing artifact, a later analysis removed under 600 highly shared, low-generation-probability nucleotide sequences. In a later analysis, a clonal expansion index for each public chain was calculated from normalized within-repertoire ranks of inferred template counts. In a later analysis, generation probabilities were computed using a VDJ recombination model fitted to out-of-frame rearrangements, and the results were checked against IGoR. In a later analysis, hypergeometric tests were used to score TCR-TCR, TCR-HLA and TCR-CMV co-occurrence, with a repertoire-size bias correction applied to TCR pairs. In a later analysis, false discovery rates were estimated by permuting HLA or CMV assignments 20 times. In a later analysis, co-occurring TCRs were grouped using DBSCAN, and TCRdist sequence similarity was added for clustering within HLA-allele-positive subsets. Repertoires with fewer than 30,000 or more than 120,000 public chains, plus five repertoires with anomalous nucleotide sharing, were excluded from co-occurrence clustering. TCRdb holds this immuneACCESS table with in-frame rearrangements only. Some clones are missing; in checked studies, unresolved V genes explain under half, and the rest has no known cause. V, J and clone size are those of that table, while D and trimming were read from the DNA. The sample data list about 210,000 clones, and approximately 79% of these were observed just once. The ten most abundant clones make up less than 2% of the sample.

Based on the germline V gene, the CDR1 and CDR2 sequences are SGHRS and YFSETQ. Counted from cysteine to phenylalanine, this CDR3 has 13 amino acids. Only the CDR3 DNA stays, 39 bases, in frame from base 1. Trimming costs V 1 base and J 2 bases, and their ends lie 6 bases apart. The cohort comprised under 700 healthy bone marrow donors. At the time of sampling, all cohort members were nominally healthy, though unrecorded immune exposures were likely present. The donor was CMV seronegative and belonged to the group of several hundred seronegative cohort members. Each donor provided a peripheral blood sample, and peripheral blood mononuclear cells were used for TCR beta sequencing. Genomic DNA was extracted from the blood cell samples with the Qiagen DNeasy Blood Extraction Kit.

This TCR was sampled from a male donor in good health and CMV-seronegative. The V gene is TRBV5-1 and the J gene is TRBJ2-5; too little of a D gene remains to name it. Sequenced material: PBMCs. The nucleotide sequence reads TGCGCCAGCAGCTTGAACAGACAAGAGACCCAGTACTTC. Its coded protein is CASSLNRQETQYF.